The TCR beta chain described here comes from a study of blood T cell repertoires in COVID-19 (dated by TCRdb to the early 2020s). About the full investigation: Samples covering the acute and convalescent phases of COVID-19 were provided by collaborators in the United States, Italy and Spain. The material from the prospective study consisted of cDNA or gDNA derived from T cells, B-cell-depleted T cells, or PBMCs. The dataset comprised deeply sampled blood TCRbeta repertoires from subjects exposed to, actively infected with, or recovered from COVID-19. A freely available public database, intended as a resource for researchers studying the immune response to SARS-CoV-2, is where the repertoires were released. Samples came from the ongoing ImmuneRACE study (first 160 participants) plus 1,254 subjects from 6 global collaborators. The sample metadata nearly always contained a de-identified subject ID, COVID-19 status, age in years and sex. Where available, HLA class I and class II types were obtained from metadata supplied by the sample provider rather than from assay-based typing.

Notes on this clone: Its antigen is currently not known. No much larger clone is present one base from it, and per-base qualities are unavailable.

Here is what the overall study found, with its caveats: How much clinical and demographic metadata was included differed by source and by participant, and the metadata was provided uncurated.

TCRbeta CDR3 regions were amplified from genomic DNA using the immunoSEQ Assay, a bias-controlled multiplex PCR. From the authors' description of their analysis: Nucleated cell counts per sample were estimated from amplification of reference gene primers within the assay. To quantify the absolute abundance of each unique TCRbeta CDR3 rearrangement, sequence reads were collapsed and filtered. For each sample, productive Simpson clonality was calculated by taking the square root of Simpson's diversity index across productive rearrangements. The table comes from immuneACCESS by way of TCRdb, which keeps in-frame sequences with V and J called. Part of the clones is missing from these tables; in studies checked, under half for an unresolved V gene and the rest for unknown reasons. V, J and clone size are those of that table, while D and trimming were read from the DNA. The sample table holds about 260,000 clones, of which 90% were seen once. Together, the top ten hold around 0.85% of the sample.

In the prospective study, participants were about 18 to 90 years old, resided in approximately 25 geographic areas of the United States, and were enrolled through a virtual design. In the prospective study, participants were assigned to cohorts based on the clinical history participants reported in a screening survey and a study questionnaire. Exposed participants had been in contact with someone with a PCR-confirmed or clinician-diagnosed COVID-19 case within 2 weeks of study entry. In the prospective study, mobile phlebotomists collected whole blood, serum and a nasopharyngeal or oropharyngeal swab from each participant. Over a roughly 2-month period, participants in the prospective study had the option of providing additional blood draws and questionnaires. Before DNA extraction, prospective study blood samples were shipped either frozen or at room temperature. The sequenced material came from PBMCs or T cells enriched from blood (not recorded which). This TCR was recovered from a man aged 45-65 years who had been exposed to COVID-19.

CDR3 region: CASTTTGVYNQPQHF. The nucleotide sequence reads as follows: TGTGCCAGTACCACGACAGGGGTTTACAATCAGCCCCAGCATTTT. This chain is built from TRBV19 and TRBJ1-5; 8 junctional bases match TRBD1. Spanning cysteine to phenylalanine, the CDR3 consists of 15 amino acids. Only the CDR3 DNA is retained, 45 bases long and in frame from the first base. From the germline V gene (reference sequence), CDR1 is LNHDA and CDR2 is SQIVND. Trimmed from V: 7 bases; trimmed from J: 3 bases; junction bases lacking a gene match: 8.